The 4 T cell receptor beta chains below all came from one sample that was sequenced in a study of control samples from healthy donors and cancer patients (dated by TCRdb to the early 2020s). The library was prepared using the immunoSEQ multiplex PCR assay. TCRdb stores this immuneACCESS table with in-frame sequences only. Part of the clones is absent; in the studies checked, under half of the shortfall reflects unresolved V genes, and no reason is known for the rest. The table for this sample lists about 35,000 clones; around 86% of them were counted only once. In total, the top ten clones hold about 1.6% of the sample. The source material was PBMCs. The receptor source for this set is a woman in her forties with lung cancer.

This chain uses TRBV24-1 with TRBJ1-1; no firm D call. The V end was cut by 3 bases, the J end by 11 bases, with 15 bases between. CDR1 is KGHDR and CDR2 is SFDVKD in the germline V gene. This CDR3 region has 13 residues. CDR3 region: CATSDRTLTGAFF. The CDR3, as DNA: TGTGCCACCAGTGATCGGACCCTTACTGGGGCTTTCTTT.

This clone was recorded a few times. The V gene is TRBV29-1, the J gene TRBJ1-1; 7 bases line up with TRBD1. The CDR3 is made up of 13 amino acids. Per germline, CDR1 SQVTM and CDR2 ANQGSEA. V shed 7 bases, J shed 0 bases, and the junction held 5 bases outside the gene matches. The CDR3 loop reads CSATGQMNTEAFF. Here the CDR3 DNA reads TGCAGCGCTACGGGACAGATGAACACTGAAGCTTTCTTT. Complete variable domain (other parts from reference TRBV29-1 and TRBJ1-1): SAVISQKPSRDICQRGTSLTIQCQVDSQVTMMFWYRQQPGQSLTLIATANQGSEATYESGFVIDKFPISRPNLTFSTLTVSNMSPEDSSIYLCSATGQMNTEAFFGQGTRLTVV.

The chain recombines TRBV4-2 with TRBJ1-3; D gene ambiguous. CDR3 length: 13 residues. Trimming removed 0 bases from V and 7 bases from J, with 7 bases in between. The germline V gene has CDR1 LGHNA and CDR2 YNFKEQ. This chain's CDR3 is CASSQDNWNTIYF. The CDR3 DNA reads TGTGCCAGCAGCCAAGATAACTGGAACACCATATATTTT.

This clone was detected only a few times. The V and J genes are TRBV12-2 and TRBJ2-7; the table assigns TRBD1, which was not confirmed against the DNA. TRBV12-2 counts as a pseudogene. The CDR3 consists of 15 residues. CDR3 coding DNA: TGTGCAAGTCGTTTTAGACAGGGGGCGGGCGACGAGCAGTACTTC. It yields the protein CASRFRQGAGDEQYF.